This TCR beta chain was sequenced during a study of shared clonotypes between healthy human individuals. Study-wide findings and caveats: Sampling covered blood only; tissue repertoires likely differ. Several donors held around 5% of naive CD4 clonotypes in common. Clonotypes which were not shared had lower generation probabilities than clonotypes that all four donors shared.

Replicate PCRs from sorted subsets contained approximately 220 ng DNA, which is approximately 30,000 T cell genomes. Clones were read by immunoSEQ multiplex PCR, and TCRdb kept only the in-frame ones, dropping some. The table shows roughly 2.4 million clones, with 90% to 97% occurring only once. Trimming shortened V by 5 bases and J by 0 bases, and 10 bases separated the two germline ends. The CDR3 length is 14 residues. CDR1 is MNHNY and CDR2 is SVGAGI in the germline V gene (reference sequence). With regard to this clone: What it binds is unknown. Other DNA sequences of this sample code for an identical CDR3.

The TCR sequence derives from a young man in good health. The J gene is TRBJ1-2, the V gene TRBV6-6; no reliable D call. The specimen was naive CD4+ T cells sorted from blood. The subset here: CD45RA+ positively selected. CDR3 in DNA: TGTGCCAGCAGTCCCCCCGGGCCTAACTATGGCTACACCTTC. This gives the protein CASSPPGPNYGYTF.